The 10 T cell receptor beta chains listed next were all sequenced from one sample in a study of CD8+CD57+ T cells in acquired aplastic anemia. CDR3 and TCR beta VDJ profiling relied on a genomic DNA template. TCRdb independently ran MiXCR on the reads; one entry per CDR3 protein. The table records 120,000 or so distinct CDR3 sequences, about 48% of them present only once. The sequencing sample was made of sorted CD4+, CD8+, or CD8+CD57+ T cells (not recorded which) from PBMCs. Receptors originate from a human donor in good health, serving as a control.

This clonotype was seen at least ten times. V usage is TRBV29-1 and J usage is TRBJ1-3, with unresolved D. The germline gives CDR1 SQVTM, CDR2 ANQGSEA. Trimming took 7 bases from V and 3 from J, leaving 10 bases between them. The CDR3 is 12 amino acids. This CDR3 is CSGRTDGNTIYF. CDR3 nucleotide sequence: TGCAGCGGGCGGACTGATGGAAACACCATATATTTT.

In this sample, this clonotype turned up many times. The V and J genes are TRBV6-1 and TRBJ2-7, with D tentatively TRBD1 or TRBD2 (6 bases each). The length of the CDR3 is 13 residues. Germline assignment: CDR1 MNHNS and CDR2 SASEGT. V lost 7 bases, J lost 2 bases, and 12 bases lay in between. CDR3 sequence: CASTGGRAYEQYF. The CDR3 DNA reads TGTGCCAGCACCGGGGGCCGCGCCTACGAGCAGTACTTC.

Here the CDR3 DNA reads TGTGCCAGCAGCGCCCTAGGTTTAACGGACAATGAGCAGTTCTTC. Its protein product is CASSALGLTDNEQFF. V usage is TRBV2 and J usage is TRBJ2-1, with D unclear. The V gene lost 6 bases and the J gene lost 5 bases, with 17 bases spanning the gap. CDR3 length: 15 residues. Per germline, CDR1 SNHLY and CDR2 FYNNEI.

Regarding this clonotype: A read error is possible here, since a much larger clone lies one base away. The genes are TRBV4-1 and TRBJ2-1, with 9 bases lining up with TRBD2. Germline CDR1 and CDR2: MGHRA and YSYEKL. Trimming at V came to 7 bases and at J to 12 bases, leaving 22 bases not matched to a gene. This CDR3 has 17 amino acids. CDR3 residues: CASTREAGGLFLGAQFF. DNA of the CDR3: TGCGCCAGCACCCGTGAAGCGGGGGGCCTCTTTTTAGGTGCGCAGTTCTTC.

Notes on this clonotype: Compared with germline, one end of the junction differs, possibly owing to a read error. The chain links TRBV20-1 to TRBJ2-1, with 7 nucleotides matching TRBD1. Germline V gene lookup returns CDR1 DFQATT and CDR2 SNEGSKA (reference sequence). This CDR3 spans 14 amino acids. The CDR3 region has the DNA TGCAGTGCTACCCAGGGGGTCTCCTACGATGAGCAGTTCTTC. Protein: CSATQGVSYDEQFF.

V and J are TRBV7-6 and TRBJ2-7; D may match TRBD1 or TRBD2 (7 bases each). The V gene's germline CDR1 is SGHVS and CDR2 FNYEAQ. This CDR3 has 12 residues. The CDR3 protein is CAPTGRAYEQYF. Written as DNA, the CDR3 is TGTGCGCCGACAGGGAGGGCCTACGAGCAGTACTTC.

The chain employs TRBV29-1 and TRBJ1-1, with D perhaps TRBD1 (5 bases). The V gene's germline CDR1 is SQVTM and CDR2 ANQGSEA. V lost 7 bases and J lost 3, with 12 bases in between. The CDR3 is 12 amino acids. The CDR3 DNA sequence: TGCAGCGGGGGGACCAGGGACACTGAAGCTTTCTTT. Its translation is CSGGTRDTEAFF.

This chain joins TRBV18 and TRBJ1-2, with D possibly TRBD1 on 6 matching bases. The CDR3 has 15 amino acids. In germline, CDR1 is KGHSH, CDR2 LQKENI. Trimming removed 6 bases at V and 6 bases at J, with 20 bases between. The CDR3 sequence: CASSPTQGSPDGYTF. For the CDR3, the DNA is TGTGCCAGCTCGCCGACTCAGGGGTCTCCAGATGGCTACACCTTC.

The sample holds a few counts of this clonotype. The V call is TRBV18, the J call TRBJ2-3; D assignment may be TRBD1 or TRBD2 (6 bases each). Germline V lookup: CDR1 KGHSH, CDR2 LQKENI. This CDR3 spans 18 amino acids. Trimming stripped 3 bases from V and 0 bases from J, with 19 bases between. The CDR3 coding sequence is TGTGCCAGCTCACCTCAATATGGGGGGCGGGGAAGCACAGATACGCAGTATTTT. This translates into CASSPQYGGRGSTDTQYF.

CDR3 sequence: CASSLEDSVYEQYF. The CDR3 DNA reads TGTGCCAGCAGCTTAGAGGACTCAGTGTACGAGCAGTACTTC. V usage is TRBV7-2 and J usage is TRBJ2-5; a possible D gene is TRBD2 (5 bases). The DNA end favors TRBJ2-7, so the J call may be wrong. The CDR3 sequence is 14 residues long. Germline loops: CDR1 SGHTA, CDR2 FQGNSA.